This T cell receptor (beta chain) was sequenced during a study of cytomegalovirus exposure and HLA in healthy donors. PCR employed 60 Vbeta and 13 Jbeta primers. Repertoires were generated with immunoSEQ multiplex PCR, while TCRdb's copy carries only in-frame clones and drops some. The data show some 140,000 clones, with 80% seen just once and roughly 13% held by the top ten. Healthy people donating bone marrow made up the donors. As concerns this clone: The antigen remains unidentified.

V was pared by 5 bases and J by 0 bases, with 5 bases of the junction left unmatched. Germline CDR1 and CDR2: SGHTA and FQGNSA. The length of the CDR3 is 15 residues. Broader study findings: By HLA locus, TCR association rates varied in a later analysis, with DRB1 showing the most and HLA-C the fewest. In terms of immune exposure information, only CMV serostatus was available. Presence/absence analysis assumed near-uniform sequencing depth across donors.

The chain has TRBV7-2 and TRBJ2-3, with 7 bases identical to TRBD1. The sample comprised PBMCs. This TCR was recovered from a man aged 25 to 45 in good health and CMV-seropositive. The CDR3 bases are TGTGCCAGCAGCACGACAGGGTTTAGCACAGATACGCAGTATTTT. Its protein is CASSTTGFSTDTQYF.